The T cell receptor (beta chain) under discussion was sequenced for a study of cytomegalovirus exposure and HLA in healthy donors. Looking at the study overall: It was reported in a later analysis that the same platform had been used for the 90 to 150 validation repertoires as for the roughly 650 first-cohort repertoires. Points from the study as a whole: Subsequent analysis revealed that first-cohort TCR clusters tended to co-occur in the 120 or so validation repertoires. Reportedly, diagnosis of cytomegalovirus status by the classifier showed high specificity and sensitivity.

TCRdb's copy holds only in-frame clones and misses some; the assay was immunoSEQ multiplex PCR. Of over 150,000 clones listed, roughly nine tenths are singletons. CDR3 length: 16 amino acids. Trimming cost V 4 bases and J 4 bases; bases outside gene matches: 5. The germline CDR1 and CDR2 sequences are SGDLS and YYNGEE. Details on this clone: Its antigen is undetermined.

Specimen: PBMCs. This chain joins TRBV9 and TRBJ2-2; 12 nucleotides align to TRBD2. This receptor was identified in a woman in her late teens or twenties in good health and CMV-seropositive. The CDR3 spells CASSQTSGRFTGELFF. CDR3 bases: TGTGCCAGCAGCCAGACTAGCGGGAGATTCACCGGGGAGCTGTTTTTT.